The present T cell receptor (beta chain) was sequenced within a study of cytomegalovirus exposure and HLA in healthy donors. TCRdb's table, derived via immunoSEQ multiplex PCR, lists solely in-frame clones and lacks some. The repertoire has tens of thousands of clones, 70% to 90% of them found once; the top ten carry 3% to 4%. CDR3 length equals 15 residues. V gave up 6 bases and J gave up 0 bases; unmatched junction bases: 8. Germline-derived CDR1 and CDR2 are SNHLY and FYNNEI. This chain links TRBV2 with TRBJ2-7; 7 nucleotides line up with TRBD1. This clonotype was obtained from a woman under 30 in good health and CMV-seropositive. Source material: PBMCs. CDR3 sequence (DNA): TGTGCCAGCAGAAGAGAGACAGGGAGCTCCTACGAGCAGTACTTC. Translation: CASRRETGSSYEQYF.